A selection of T cell receptor beta chains follows, all from one sample in a study of cytomegalovirus exposure and HLA in healthy donors. Sequencing used immunoSEQ multiplex PCR; TCRdb keeps in-frame clones, though not all of them. Of 120,000 or so clones in the sample, roughly 84% were seen once. Material: PBMCs. Every receptor here comes from a woman aged 25 to 39 in good health and CMV-seronegative. CDR3s leave out the opening cysteine and the closing phenylalanine or tryptophan. Fields, in order: V gene, J gene, CDR3 protein.

TRBV5-1,TRBJ1-1,ASSLMGRSVNTEAF
TRBV6-5,TRBJ1-1,ASSYSVRGSDAF
TRBV4-3,TRBJ2-7,ASSQDVFLYEQY
TRBV7-8,TRBJ2-1,ASSFLAGGTNEQF
TRBV7-9,TRBJ1-1,ASSSLTGETEAF
TRBV4-3,TRBJ1-2,ASSQDLTPRQGLRNYGYT
TRBV13,TRBJ2-1,ASSLEASGGRNEQF
TRBV11-1,TRBJ1-1,ASSLARGQLNTEAF
TRBV7-9,TRBJ1-4,ASSFGKANEKLF
TRBV30,TRBJ1-6,AWSEGLNSPLH
TRBV12-5,TRBJ1-2,ASGLVSGDGYT
TRBV7-3,TRBJ2-2,ASSLAGSTTGELF
TRBV25-1,TRBJ1-2,ASSPGASFLDGYT
TRBV4-1,TRBJ1-2,ASSQEGLRTGVYGYT
TRBV4-3,TRBJ2-1,ASSPSGGRYNEQF
TRBV7-6,TRBJ1-1,ASSRGGPNTEAF
TRBV7-8,TRBJ1-3,ASSLGTGSDTIY
TRBV13,TRBJ2-2,ASSLARNTGELF
TRBV5-1,TRBJ2-5,ASSKGLPRPGEETQY
TRBV14,TRBJ2-7,ASSHVFPSQGDEQY
TRBV4-1,TRBJ1-1,ASSAMPDRRTEAF
TRBV29-1,TRBJ2-1,SVGRLEGYNEQF
TRBV11-2,TRBJ2-7,ASSYGGLYEQY
TRBV28,TRBJ1-6,ASTRGTAPLH
TRBV9,TRBJ2-2,ASSEGLALNTGELF
TRBV6-6,TRBJ2-3,ALSIAGGESTQY
TRBV19,TRBJ1-1,ASRADRGRVTEAF
TRBV5-1,TRBJ2-2,ASKGQANTGELF
TRBV11-3,TRBJ1-2,ASSLGYGEGYT
TRBV9,TRBJ1-3,ASTPEDVSGNTIY
TRBV7-6,TRBJ1-2,ASSLDPTGYGYT
TRBV30,TRBJ2-1,AGLGTPSSYNEQF
TRBV30,TRBJ2-3,AWSVRAGGPTDTQY
TRBV5-1,TRBJ2-1,ASSPGLAGGLGKVDEQF
TRBV10-1,TRBJ2-2,ASSRQGDFSGELF
TRBV7-3,TRBJ2-7,ASSALAGGPGEQY
TRBV7-9,TRBJ1-1,ASSTGQGAF
TRBV7-9,TRBJ1-2,ASSFQAQGDYGYT
TRBV2,TRBJ1-1,ASTLTGIGTEAF